The 21 T cell receptor beta chains in this list originate from one sample, sequenced in a study of T-cell memory formation after mild COVID-19. TCRdb reprocessed the 5' RACE reads with MiXCR, giving one entry per CDR3 protein. The table shows about 150,000 distinct CDR3 sequences, with roughly 30% occurring only once. Sequences were obtained from PBMCs or a T cell subset sorted from them (not recorded which). Source of these receptors: an adult woman who had mild COVID-19 (a few samples of this study predate the infection). Cell type and time point are not known.

This chain uses TRBV4-2 with TRBJ2-1, with D possibly being TRBD2 (6 bases). V lost 3 bases to trimming and J lost 6 bases, with 30 bases between them. CDR3 length: 20 residues. Looked up from germline, CDR1 is LGHNA and CDR2 is YNFKEQ. In DNA, the CDR3 is TGTGCCAGCAGCCATGTGGAAGACCGGGACTTCAGTTTCCGTCTCAATGAGCAGTTCTTC. Translated: CASSHVEDRDFSFRLNEQFF.

The V and J genes are TRBV7-9 and TRBJ2-7, with D possibly being TRBD1 or TRBD2 (7 bases each). The CDR3 extends over 15 amino acids. Germline V CDR1 and CDR2: SEHNR, FQNEAQ (reference sequence). V dropped 2 bases and J dropped 2 bases, with 13 bases sitting between them. The CDR3 DNA reads TGTGCCAGCAGCTTATATCAGGGGGGGACCTACGAGCAGTACTTC. Residues: CASSLYQGGTYEQYF.

This clonotype was observed a few times. This chain uses TRBV5-1 with TRBJ2-1; D is ambiguous. Trimming pared 4 bases from V and 0 bases from J, leaving 11 bases between. Germline lookup yields CDR1 SGHRS and CDR2 YFSETQ. The CDR3 length is 15 residues. The CDR3 loop is CASSLVDSSYNEQFF. The CDR3 DNA follows: TGCGCCAGCAGCCTGGTAGATAGCTCCTACAATGAGCAGTTCTTC.

The chain employs TRBV3-1 and TRBJ1-3; no clear D gene. V was pared by 1 base and J by 4 bases, with 11 bases between. In germline, CDR1 is LGHDT, CDR2 YNNKEL (reference sequence). CDR3 length equals 15 residues. CDR3 DNA sequence: TGTGCCAGCAGCCAAGCTCGCATCAGGGGAAACACCATATATTTT. Amino acids: CASSQARIRGNTIYF.

This clonotype occurred a few times. The rearrangement uses TRBV20-1 and TRBJ2-1; the D is unclear. Trimming took off 3 bases at V and 10 bases at J, with 13 bases between the two ends. The CDR3 covers 12 residues. CDR1 is DFQATT and CDR2 is SNEGSKA in the germline V gene (reference sequence). CDR3 region: CSASPEAVEQFF. CDR3 in DNA: TGCAGTGCTAGTCCTGAGGCCGTGGAGCAGTTCTTC.

This clonotype occurred a few times. CDR3 sequence: CSASFSGSTDTQYF. The CDR3 DNA follows: TGCAGTGCTAGTTTCAGCGGGAGTACAGATACGCAGTATTTT. The J gene is TRBJ2-3, the V gene TRBV20-1; 8 bases are a match to TRBD2. The CDR3 covers 14 residues. Germline V lookup: CDR1 DFQATT, CDR2 SNEGSKA (reference sequence). The ends lost 3 bases at V and 3 bases at J; junction bases unmatched: 5.

This rearrangement joins TRBV18 to TRBJ1-1; D perhaps matches TRBD1 (6 bases). Trimming pared 6 bases from V and 2 bases from J, leaving 16 bases between. Germline lookup yields CDR1 KGHSH and CDR2 LQKENI. This CDR3 is 15 amino acids long. The CDR3 bases are TGTGCCAGCTCCCACAAACAGGGAACCAACACTGAAGCTTTCTTT. Its translation: CASSHKQGTNTEAFF.

This clonotype was found a few times. The V call is TRBV5-5, the J call TRBJ2-1; no definite D call. Trimming cost V 0 bases and J 2 bases, with 9 bases left between them. The CDR3 sequence is 15 residues long. Germline values: CDR1 SGHKS, CDR2 YYEKEE (reference sequence). Here the CDR3 DNA reads TGTGCCAGCAGCTTGGATCTGAGGACCTACAATGAGCAGTTCTTC. Residues: CASSLDLRTYNEQFF.

The chain couples TRBV12-3 or TRBV12-4 to TRBJ2-7, with D possibly matching TRBD2 (6 bases). The V end was cut by 5 bases, the J end by 2 bases, with 10 bases between. The CDR3 sequence is 13 residues long. This CDR3 reads CASSKAGTYEQYF. CDR3 DNA: TGTGCCAGCAGTAAAGCGGGTACCTACGAGCAGTACTTC.

This clonotype turned up a few times. This chain links TRBV12-3 or TRBV12-4 with TRBJ2-3, with 15 bases that match TRBD2. V lost 6 bases to trimming and J lost 4 bases; unmatched junction nucleotides: 5. This CDR3 has 16 amino acids. CDR3 loop: CASSPGLAGGPDTQYF. For the CDR3, the DNA is TGTGCCAGCAGCCCCGGACTAGCGGGAGGGCCAGATACGCAGTATTTT.

This chain links TRBV4-2 with TRBJ2-2; perhaps TRBD2 as D (6 bases). CDR1 and CDR2 (germline): LGHNA, YNFKEQ. V was trimmed by 0 bases and J by 2 bases, leaving 16 bases between them. The CDR3 is 18 amino acids. The CDR3 DNA follows: TGTGCCAGCAGCCAAGATGGTTCCGGGGGACGAAACACCGGGGAGCTGTTTTTT. This sequence encodes CASSQDGSGGRNTGELFF.

This clonotype was detected many times. This rearrangement joins TRBV20-1 to TRBJ2-1, with D tentatively TRBD2 (6 bases). From germline, CDR1 is DFQATT and CDR2 SNEGSKA (reference sequence). The CDR3 contains 15 residues. V was pared by 6 bases and J by 2 bases, with 17 bases between. CDR3 loop: CSAWRADGAYNEQFF. CDR3 nucleotide sequence: TGCAGTGCGTGGAGGGCCGATGGGGCCTACAATGAGCAGTTCTTC.

The chain joins TRBV5-1 to TRBJ2-5, with 8 bases matching TRBD1. This CDR3 contains 14 residues. Germline CDR1 SGHRS, CDR2 YFSETQ. The junction had 6 bases not matched to a gene; V was cut back by 5 bases and J by 3 bases. This CDR3 is CASSYKDREETQYF. In DNA, the CDR3 is TGCGCCAGCAGTTATAAGGACAGGGAAGAGACCCAGTACTTC.

This clonotype showed up just a few times. The gene calls are TRBV10-3 and TRBJ2-1, with 7 nucleotides matching TRBD1. The CDR3 is 14 amino acids. V trimming: 4 bases; J trimming: 4 bases; junction bases outside the gene matches: 4. Germline assignment: CDR1 ENHRY and CDR2 SYGVKD. Written as DNA, the CDR3 is TGTGCCATCAGTGGGGACAGTCCATACAATGAGCAGTTCTTC. It yields the protein CAISGDSPYNEQFF.

This clonotype was found a few times. The rearrangement links TRBV20-1 to TRBJ2-2; 7 bases are shared with TRBD1. V lost 1 base to trimming and J lost 3 bases; unmatched junction nucleotides: 5. Germline CDR1 DFQATT, CDR2 SNEGSKA (reference sequence). The CDR3 is 15 residues long. The CDR3 reads CSARVGTADTGELFF. DNA of the CDR3: TGCAGTGCTAGAGTTGGGACAGCAGACACCGGGGAGCTGTTTTTT.

This clonotype was counted between two and nine times. One end of the junction fails to match germline, which may point to a read error. V usage is TRBV7-7 and J usage is TRBJ2-7; perhaps TRBD1 as D (5 bases). The germline V gene encodes CDR1 SSHAT and CDR2 FNYEAQ (reference sequence). The CDR3 is 14 amino acids. The CDR3 sequence is CASSLRGSDYEQYF. CDR3 sequence (DNA): TGTGCTAGCAGCTTAAGGGGATCAGACTACGAGCAGTACTTC.

This clonotype was recorded at least ten times. The J gene is TRBJ2-3, the V gene TRBV7-3; 7 nucleotides line up with TRBD2. The ends lost 3 bases at V and 0 bases at J; junction bases unmatched: 0. This CDR3 has 14 amino acids. From germline, CDR1 is SGHTA and CDR2 FQGTGA. The CDR3 DNA reads TGTGCCAGCAGCTTCGGGGGGAGCACAGATACGCAGTATTTT. This codes for CASSFGGSTDTQYF.

This clonotype has only a few counts. The chain couples TRBV4-3 to TRBJ2-7; D not resolved. CDR3 length: 14 residues. V was clipped by 4 bases and J by 0 bases, with 10 bases between them. Germline CDR1 is LGHNA and CDR2 is YSLEER. CDR3 amino acids: CASSPSNPSYEQYF. CDR3 DNA: TGCGCCAGCAGCCCCTCTAACCCCTCCTACGAGCAGTACTTC.

V and J are TRBV25-1 and TRBJ2-4; D gene unclear. V was clipped by 5 bases and J by 3 bases, with 20 bases between them. CDR1 is MGHDK, CDR2 SYGVNS, per germline. The CDR3 spans 17 residues. The CDR3 loop reads CASSSTGNLGIKNIQYF. CDR3 coding DNA: TGTGCCAGCAGTTCCACCGGAAATTTAGGGATCAAAAACATTCAGTACTTC.

V is TRBV20-1 and J is TRBJ1-1, with 7 bases fitting TRBD1. Germline CDR1 DFQATT, CDR2 SNEGSKA (reference sequence). Trimming took 6 bases from V and 1 from J; bases not matched to a gene: 14. The CDR3 has 16 residues. The CDR3 here is CSAVPKDRAQNTEAFF. CDR3 DNA sequence: TGCAGTGCCGTCCCTAAAGACAGGGCCCAGAACACTGAAGCTTTCTTT.

The table lists this clonotype with a few counts. The J gene is TRBJ2-1, the V gene TRBV20-1; 11 bases line up with TRBD1. The trim removed 3 bases at V and 5 bases at J, leaving 3 bases unmatched. The length of the CDR3 is 14 residues. Germline V gene lookup returns CDR1 DFQATT and CDR2 SNEGSKA (reference sequence). The CDR3 reads CSASGQGAHNEQFF. Here the CDR3 DNA reads TGCAGTGCTAGCGGACAGGGGGCCCACAATGAGCAGTTCTTC.